The 2 T cell receptor beta chains in this list originate from one sample, sequenced in a study of shared clonotypes between healthy human individuals. Using immunoSEQ multiplex PCR, the repertoire was profiled, and TCRdb retains in-frame clones only, with some absent. The sample shows about 640,000 clones, about two thirds of them seen only once. The sequencing sample was made of memory CD4+ T cells sorted from blood. Subset given: CD45RA-negative fraction. The receptor source for this set is a woman aged 30 to 39 in good health.

V and J are TRBV7-9 and TRBJ2-3, with unresolved D. V shed 1 base and J shed 2 bases, with 7 bases lying between them. Germline V gene sequence: CDR1 SEHNR, CDR2 FQNEAQ (reference sequence). The CDR3 contains 14 residues. CDR3 nucleotide sequence: TGTGCCAGCAGCTTAGGGGTCCCCACAGATACGCAGTATTTT. This sequence encodes CASSLGVPTDTQYF. Full variable domain (missing parts from reference TRBV7-9 and TRBJ2-3): DTGVSQNPRHKITKRGQNVTFRCDPISEHNRLYWYRQTLGQGPEFLTYFQNEAQLEKSRLLSDRFSAERPKGSFSTLEIQRTEQGDSAMYLCASSLGVPTDTQYFGPGTRLTVL.

This clone has a handful of counts. The same CDR3 arises from other DNA sequences in this sample as well. The chain couples TRBV21-1 to TRBJ2-5; TRBD2, the table's D call, was not compared with the DNA. TRBV21-1 is given as a pseudogene. The CDR3 loop spans 16 amino acids. CDR3 DNA: TGTGCCAGCAGCAATTGGACTAGCGGTACGGGGGAGACCCAGTACTTC. Encoded protein: CASSNWTSGTGETQYF.